This TCR beta chain was captured by sequencing in a study of monozygotic twins with inflammatory bowel disease. TCRdb derives one entry per CDR3 protein from the 5' RACE reads, leaving out DNA. The sample data list 300,000 to 400,000 distinct CDR3 sequences. The CDR3 has 14 amino acids. Per the germline V gene, CDR1 is LGHNA and CDR2 is YNFKEQ. Sequenced material: blood. The receptor was isolated from a human donor with ulcerative colitis or Crohn's disease, or a healthy co-twin of an affected twin (not recorded which). The rearrangement uses TRBV4-2 and TRBJ1-2; checking the TCRdb D call of TRBD1 is not possible without DNA. The CDR3 region is CASSQDRTVHGYTF.